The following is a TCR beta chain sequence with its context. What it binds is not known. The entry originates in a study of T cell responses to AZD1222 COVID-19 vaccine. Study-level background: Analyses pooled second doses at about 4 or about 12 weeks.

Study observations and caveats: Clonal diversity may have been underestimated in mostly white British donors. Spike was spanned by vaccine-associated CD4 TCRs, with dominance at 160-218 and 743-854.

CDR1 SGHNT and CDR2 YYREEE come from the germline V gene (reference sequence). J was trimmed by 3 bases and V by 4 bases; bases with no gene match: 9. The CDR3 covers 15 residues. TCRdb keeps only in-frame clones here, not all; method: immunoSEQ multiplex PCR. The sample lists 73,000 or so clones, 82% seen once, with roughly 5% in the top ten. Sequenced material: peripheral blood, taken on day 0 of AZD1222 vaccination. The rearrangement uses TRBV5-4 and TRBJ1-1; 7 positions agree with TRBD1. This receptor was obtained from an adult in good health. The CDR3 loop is CASSLTPTGDTEAFF. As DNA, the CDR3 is TGTGCCAGCAGCCTAACCCCTACAGGGGACACTGAAGCTTTCTTT.